These 4 T cell receptor beta chains were all obtained from the same sample, sequenced in a study of cytotoxic CD8 clonotypes in ibrutinib-treated CLL (dated by TCRdb to the early 2020s). Libraries were made using the immunoSEQ multiplex PCR assay. TCRdb took over this immuneACCESS table, retaining in-frame rearrangements with V and J assigned. Such tables are incomplete; in checked studies, under half of the missing clones stem from an unresolved V gene, and the remainder is unexplained. The sample data list fewer than 300,000 clones, and around 77% of these were observed just once. The top ten clones comprise roughly 6% of the sample. This specimen's time point label, per the study, means: progressive disease on ibrutinib. Specimen: PBMCs, collected at disease progression, from a patient treated with ibrutinib. The receptors were gathered from a human donor with chronic lymphocytic leukemia.

This clone has just one count. This rearrangement joins TRBV5-6 to TRBJ2-5; TRBD1 is a possible D gene (6 bases). Germline CDR1 SGHDT, CDR2 YYEEEE. Trimming cost V 1 base and J 5 bases, with 15 bases left between them. The CDR3 has 15 amino acids. DNA for the CDR3: TGTGCCAGCAGCTTGATAGGGGGATCCAGCGAGACCCAGTACTTC. This translates into CASSLIGGSSETQYF.

The chain joins TRBV18 to TRBJ2-3; 7 nucleotides match TRBD2. This CDR3 spans 14 amino acids. Trimming took 2 bases from V and 6 from J; bases not matched to a gene: 5. Germline lookup yields CDR1 KGHSH and CDR2 LQKENI. CDR3 bases: TGTGCCAGCTCACCAAACGGGGGGTTTGATACGCAGTATTTT. Translated, it gives CASSPNGGFDTQYF. Looking up the rest from reference TRBV18 and TRBJ2-3 gives the full variable domain: NAGVMQNPRHLVRRRGQEARLRCSPMKGHSHVYWYRQLPEEGLKFMVYLQKENIIDESGMPKERFSAEFPKEGPSILRIQQVVRGDSAAYFCASSPNGGFDTQYFGPGTRLTVL.

The chain links TRBV29-1 to TRBJ1-1, with a weak D call TRBD1 (5 bases). The V and J ends lost 6 bases and 4 bases respectively, with 21 bases between them. The germline CDR1 and CDR2 sequences are SQVTM and ANQGSEA. The CDR3 spans 15 residues. CDR3 protein: CSVPRAGFGGTEAFF. The CDR3 nucleotides read TGCAGCGTCCCACGAGCAGGTTTCGGGGGCACTGAAGCTTTCTTT.

This chain connects TRBV7-2 to TRBJ2-3, with 10 bases that match TRBD2. Germline V lookup: CDR1 SGHTA, CDR2 FQGNSA. Germline trimming cut 5 bases from V and 2 bases from J; bases unmatched to any gene: 4. This CDR3 comprises 15 residues. The CDR3 here is CASSETSGDTDTQYF. DNA for the CDR3: TGTGCCAGCAGCGAAACTAGCGGGGACACAGATACGCAGTATTTT.